The clone carrying this T cell receptor beta chain has at least ten counts. Its specificity is unknown. This sample is drawn from a study of liver allograft versus peripheral blood T cells. On the study more broadly: In transplanted livers, T cell receptor repertoires were compared with those found in the recipients' peripheral blood.

Broader study findings: Reported data describe T cell receptor repertoires within liver allografts as differing from those in peripheral blood.

Using its own MiXCR run on the reads, TCRdb lists one record per CDR3 protein. The sample lists roughly 11,000 distinct CDR3 sequences; 20% to 25% were seen once. The receptor's source is a human patient who had a liver transplant. Part of the T cells may come from the graft donor.

DNA for the CDR3: TGTGCCAGCAGACCATACGGGAGAACGGGATACGAGCAGTACTTC. Translating it yields CASRPYGRTGYEQYF. The chain links TRBV6-1 to TRBJ2-7, with D perhaps matching TRBD2 (6 bases). This CDR3 is built from 15 residues. CDR1 and CDR2 from the germline V gene are MNHNS and SASEGT. V was clipped by 6 bases and J by 4 bases, with 19 bases between them.